This TCR beta chain was retrieved from a study of blood T cell repertoires in COVID-19. Enrolled through a virtual design, the participants were between about 18 and 89 years of age and came from around 25 US areas. Methods used by the authors: Reference gene primers were amplified, and this amplification served to estimate nucleated cell counts. Method: immunoSEQ multiplex PCR; TCRdb's copy keeps in-frame clones and lacks some. D and trimming were read from the DNA, whereas the V and J calls and clone size are those reported in that table. The profile shows about 130,000 clones, 80% to 90% of them singletons. In germline, CDR1 is ENHRY, CDR2 SYGVKD. CDR3 length equals 17 residues. V was pared by 6 bases and J by 0 bases, with 5 bases of the junction left unmatched.

This chain links TRBV10-3 with TRBJ2-3; 14 bases fit TRBD2. The material sequenced was PBMCs or T cells enriched from blood (not recorded which). The receptor comes from a woman aged 50 to 65 who had recovered from COVID-19. The CDR3 DNA is TGTGCCATCAGGCCGGGACTAGCGGGGGCTAGCACAGATACGCAGTATTTT. It specifies CAIRPGLAGASTDTQYF.